Listed below are T cell receptor beta chains from one sample, sequenced in a study of CD8 T cells in ankylosing spondylitis. TCRdb used MiXCR to reprocess the 5' RACE reads, holding one entry per CDR3 protein. The sample has hundreds of thousands of distinct CDR3 sequences, approximately 17% seen once; the top ten hold around 0.92%. Source material: blood, either unsorted or a sorted T cell fraction (not recorded which). All receptors come from a male donor with ankylosing spondylitis. Both conserved end residues are part of each CDR3. Each record gives: clone size, J gene, D gene, V gene, CDR3 DNA, CDR3 protein. D genes are given only for firm matches. Rows may omit the clone size; those that give it use once, few, many or a size class.

many	TRBJ2-3	-	TRBV29-1	TGCAGCGTGACCGATTCTGGGACTGGCACAGATACGCAGTATTTT	CSVTDSGTGTDTQYF
few	TRBJ1-1	TRBD1	TRBV3-1	TGTGCCAGCAGCCCTTTTCAGGGGGGCATAAACACTGAAGCTTTCTTT	CASSPFQGGINTEAFF
many	TRBJ1-2	-	TRBV5-1	TGCGCCAGCAGCTTGGACAAAAACTATGGCTACACCTTC	CASSLDKNYGYTF
many	TRBJ2-2	-	TRBV7-9	TGTGCCAGCACCTACCATACCGCCGGGGAGCTGTTTTTT	CASTYHTAGELFF
few	TRBJ1-1	-	TRBV21-1	TGTGCCAGCAGCGGGGGGCCCACTGAAGCTTTCTTT	CASSGGPTEAFF
many	TRBJ1-2	-	TRBV18	TGTGCCAGCTCACCGGACGGATCCAGCGGCTACACCTTC	CASSPDGSSGYTF
-	TRBJ2-3	-	TRBV29-1	TGCAGCGTTGAAGATCCTTACCTTAGCACAGATACGCAGTATTTT	CSVEDPYLSTDTQYF
few	TRBJ2-1	-	TRBV5-1	TGCGCCAGCAGCTTGGCCCACGGGAGTGGGGACAATGAGCAGTTCTTC	CASSLAHGSGDNEQFF
few	TRBJ1-5	-	TRBV2	TGTGCCAGCAGTGAGGGGCAGAACAATCAGCCCCAGCATTTT	CASSEGQNNQPQHF
-	TRBJ1-2	-	TRBV20-1	TGCAGTGCCGCAAAGGGGGAGGTCTATGGCTACACCTTC	CSAAKGEVYGYTF
-	TRBJ2-3	-	TRBV2	TGTGCCAGCAGTGACCCGGGAGAGAGCACAGATACGCAGTATTTT	CASSDPGESTDTQYF
-	TRBJ2-1	TRBD1	TRBV18	TGTGCCAGCTCACCACCGCGACAGGGGGCGTCATACAATGAGCAGTTCTTC	CASSPPRQGASYNEQFF
-	TRBJ2-5	TRBD1	TRBV9	TGTGCCAGCAGCGTAGCTGAGGGACAGTTCCAAGAGACCCAGTACTTC	CASSVAEGQFQETQYF
few	TRBJ2-1	TRBD1	TRBV24-1	TGTGCCACCAGTGCCCGGGACAGGGAGGTTCATGAGCAGTTCTTC	CATSARDREVHEQFF
many	TRBJ2-2	-	TRBV12-3/TRBV12-4	TGTGCCAGCAGCCCACGGTACACCGGGGAGCTGTTTTTT	CASSPRYTGELFF
-	TRBJ1-1	TRBD1	TRBV7-6	TGTGCCAGCAGCTTAGCAGGGACAGGGTCCACTGAAGCTTTCTTT	CASSLAGTGSTEAFF
few	TRBJ2-7	TRBD1	TRBV10-3	TGTGCCACTTATCGGGACAGCCTAAACTACGAGCAGTACTTC	CATYRDSLNYEQYF
-	TRBJ2-1	-	TRBV6-5	TGTGCCAGTCGTGTTTATAATGAGCAGTTCTTC	CASRVYNEQFF
few	TRBJ2-3	TRBD2	TRBV6-2/TRBV6-3	TGTGCCAGCAGAACCCCACCGGGACTAGCGGCAGATACGCAGTATTTT	CASRTPPGLAADTQYF
few	TRBJ2-7	TRBD1	TRBV2	TGTGCCAGCAGTGGTGGGACAGAACCATACGAGCAGTACTTC	CASSGGTEPYEQYF
few	TRBJ2-7	TRBD1	TRBV5-1	TGCGCCAGCAGCCCGGAGGGGACAGGGGGAGACGAGCAGTACTTC	CASSPEGTGGDEQYF
many	TRBJ2-1	-	TRBV25-1	TGTGCCAGCAGTGATCCGGCAGGAACTATAGACAATGAGCAGTTCTTC	CASSDPAGTIDNEQFF
many	TRBJ2-7	-	TRBV5-1	TGCGCCAGCAGCTTGGGGGACGGATACTACGAGCAGTACTTC	CASSLGDGYYEQYF
few	TRBJ2-2	TRBD2	TRBV28	TGTGCCAGCAGTTACACTAGCGGGAGGGTTACCGGGGAGCTGTTTTTT	CASSYTSGRVTGELFF
-	TRBJ2-7	-	TRBV12-3/TRBV12-4	TGTGCCAGCAGCCTATACTTAACGGAGATATCCTACGAGCAGTACTTC	CASSLYLTEISYEQYF
-	TRBJ2-5	-	TRBV3-1	TGTGCCAGCAGCCAAGACAGGGGTTTGGGGCCCCAGTACTTC	CASSQDRGLGPQYF
few	TRBJ2-2	-	TRBV6-1	TGTGCCAGCAGGGATAGTCGCCAAACCGGGGAGCTGTTTTTT	CASRDSRQTGELFF